This T cell receptor beta chain was captured by sequencing in a study of blood T cells in healthy people across ages (dated by TCRdb to 2014 to 2015). Regarding the research as a whole: In model experiments, template switching captured roughly one uniquely barcoded TCR beta cDNA molecule for every two T cells. Age-related changes in TCR beta repertoire diversity were measured in the study by deep sequencing normalized with unique cDNA molecular identifiers. Four age groups were formed from the donors: young (average 16 years), middle-aged (approximately 39), aged (under 70) and long-lived (82). To avoid experimental bias, donors of different ages were spread randomly across the sequencing lanes. Two additional independent replicas of 1 million unique cDNA reads from the same blood draw were analyzed for two donors (one aged 18 to 30 and one aged 80 or older).

The library was prepared using 5' RACE. The sequencing machine was an Illumina HiSeq 2500. A second PCR of 7 to 11 cycles was performed with a sample-barcoded 5' primer and a J-beta primer mix. A unique molecular identifier was introduced onto each TCR beta cDNA molecule by a template-switch 5' adaptor carrying 12 random nucleotides. At least 2.5 million CDR3-containing paired-end reads were obtained from each sample. The Mint cDNA synthesis kit, primed by a TRBC-specific oligonucleotide, was used to synthesize first-strand cDNA from all RNA. All cDNA was treated with uracil-DNA glycosylase and then went through a first 18-cycle PCR with the universal primers M1SS and BC2_uni_R. The paper's data handling went like this. For normalization, 1 million high-quality reads were randomly selected from each sample, with every read carrying a distinct molecular identifier. Instead of being binned into consensus sequences, reads that shared molecular identifiers were thrown out. MiTCR, set to a Q25 quality threshold and the strictest error-elimination algorithm, was used for CDR3 identification, clonotype clustering and error correction. A nonparametric unseen species model with Euler transformation was used to estimate lower-bound total TCR beta diversity. TCRdb passed the public sequencing reads through fastp at Q25 and MiXCR, retaining productive beta sequences. One record per CDR3 amino acid sequence lists the most common genes and DNA. These V and J calls rely on TCRdb rather than the paper's analysis. This sample is represented by around 1,600,000 distinct CDR3 sequences; approximately 42% of them were singletons. The leading ten clones occupy just over 4% of the sample.

The roughly 39 donors, aged about 6 to 95 years, were systemically healthy Caucasian individuals from Russia. Around 10 milliliters of peripheral blood were drawn from each donor into EDTA-treated Vacutainer tubes. Ficoll-Paque density-gradient centrifugation was used to isolate PBMCs, with at least 7 million obtained per sample. Trizol reagent was used to extract total RNA from PBMCs, with at least 6 micrograms per sample. For every donor, flow cytometry on a PBMC aliquot measured the percentage of naive CD45RAhigh/CD27high T cells. Beyond this particular receptor, the publication reports: Because the CMV infection status of the donors was unknown, age-related changes in expanded clonotypes may potentially have been confounded. A strong correlation was found between observed TCR beta diversity and the percentage of naive T cells measured by flow cytometry. Observed TCR beta diversity per million T cells fell roughly linearly with age, and a significant reduction was already apparent by age roughly 40. The long-lived group showed more naive CD4+ T cells, fewer expanded clones and increased TCR diversity than the aged group, suggesting age selection. Estimates of total diversity based on one million sequenced T cells were considered lower bounds and underestimates. Conclusive comparison of naive and antigen-experienced compartments was prevented by the profiling of bulk unsorted PBMCs.

Comments on this clonotype: Its antigen is not yet known. No qualities accompany the bases; no much larger clone lies one base away.

V loses 4 bases of germline sequence and J loses 4 bases, and the interval between the two ends is 10 bases. The germline V gene supplies CDR1 SQVTM and CDR2 ANQGSEA. Including the terminal cysteine and phenylalanine, the CDR3 comprises 12 residues. The retained sequence is limited to the CDR3, 36 bases, with the frame set at the first base. This receptor was obtained from a woman aged 18-29 years in good health. The receptor chain draws on TRBV29-1 and TRBJ1-1; a tentative D call is TRBD1 (5 bases match). Sequenced sample: blood. The sequenced DNA is TGCAGCGTTGCGGGGCGAAGCACTGAAGCTTTCTTT. Its translation reads: CSVAGRSTEAFF.